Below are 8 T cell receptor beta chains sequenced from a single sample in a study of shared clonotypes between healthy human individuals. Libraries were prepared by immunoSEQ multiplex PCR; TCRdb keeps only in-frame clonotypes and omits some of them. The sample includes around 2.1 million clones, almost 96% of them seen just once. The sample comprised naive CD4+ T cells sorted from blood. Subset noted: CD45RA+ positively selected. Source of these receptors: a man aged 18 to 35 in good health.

The CDR3 DNA reads as TGTGCCAGCAGCGAAAAAGGACTAGACACCGGGGAGCTGTTTTTT. Amino acids: CASSEKGLDTGELFF. The chain employs TRBV7-9 and TRBJ2-2; 7 bases match TRBD2. This CDR3 is 15 amino acids long. Germline V gene sequence: CDR1 SEHNR, CDR2 FQNEAQ (reference sequence). Trimming removed 5 bases from V and 3 bases from J; junction bases left unmatched: 6.

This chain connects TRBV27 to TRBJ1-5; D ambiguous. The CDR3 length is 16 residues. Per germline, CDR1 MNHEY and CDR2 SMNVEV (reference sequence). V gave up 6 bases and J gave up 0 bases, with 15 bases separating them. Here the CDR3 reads CASSRSRALSNQPQHF. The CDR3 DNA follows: TGTGCCAGCAGCCGAAGCCGGGCCCTTAGCAATCAGCCCCAGCATTTT.

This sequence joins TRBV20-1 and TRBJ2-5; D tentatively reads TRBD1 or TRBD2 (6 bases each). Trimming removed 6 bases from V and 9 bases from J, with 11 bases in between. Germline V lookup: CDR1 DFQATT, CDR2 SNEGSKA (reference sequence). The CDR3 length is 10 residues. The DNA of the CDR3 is TGCAGTGCGGAGGAGGGGGCCCAGTACTTC. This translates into CSAEEGAQYF.

The CDR3, as DNA: TGCAGCGTTTCTCCTACAGACTACGAGCAGTACTTC. Amino acids: CSVSPTDYEQYF. The rearrangement joins TRBV29-1 to TRBJ2-7; D ambiguous. The V gene's germline CDR1 is SQVTM and CDR2 ANQGSEA. CDR3 length equals 12 residues. Trimming left V 5 bases short and J 3 bases short, with 11 bases between.

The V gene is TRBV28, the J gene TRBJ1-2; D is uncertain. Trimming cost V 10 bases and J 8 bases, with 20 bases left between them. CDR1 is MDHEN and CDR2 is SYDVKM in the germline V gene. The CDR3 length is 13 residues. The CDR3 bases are TGTGCCACCACCCCTGGCAGTCCCTCCGGCTACACCTTC. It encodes CATTPGSPSGYTF.

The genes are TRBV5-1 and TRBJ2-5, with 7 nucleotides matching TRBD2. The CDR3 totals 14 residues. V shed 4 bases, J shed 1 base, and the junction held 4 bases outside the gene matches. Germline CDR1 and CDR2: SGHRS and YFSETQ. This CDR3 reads CASSRREAQETQYF. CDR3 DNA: TGCGCCAGCAGCCGCCGGGAGGCCCAAGAGACCCAGTACTTC.

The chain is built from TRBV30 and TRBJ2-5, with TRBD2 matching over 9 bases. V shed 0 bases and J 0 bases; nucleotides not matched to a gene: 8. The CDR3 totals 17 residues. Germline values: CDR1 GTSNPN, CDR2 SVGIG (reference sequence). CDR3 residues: CAWSVGLAGINQETQYF. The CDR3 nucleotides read TGTGCCTGGAGTGTCGGCCTAGCGGGGATTAACCAAGAGACCCAGTACTTC.

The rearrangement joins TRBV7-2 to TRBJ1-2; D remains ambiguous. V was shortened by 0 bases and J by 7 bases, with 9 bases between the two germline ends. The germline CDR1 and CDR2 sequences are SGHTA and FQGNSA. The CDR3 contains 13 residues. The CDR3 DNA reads TGTGCCAGCAGCTTAGCATCATCGCGTGGCTACACCTTC. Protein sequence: CASSLASSRGYTF.